This T cell receptor beta chain was recorded in a study of cytomegalovirus exposure and HLA in healthy donors. Overall study results and limits: Cytomegalovirus association was listed for under 200 TCR beta chains. Reported performance of the classifier showed diagnosis of cytomegalovirus status with high specificity and sensitivity. Most TCR sequences were rare, but some public TCRs occurred in many donors. Researchers reportedly found TCR beta sequences accurately predicted most subjects' HLA-A and HLA-B alleles.

V lost 2 bases, J lost 3 bases, and 7 bases lay in between. The CDR3 spans 13 residues. CDR1 and CDR2 (germline): KGHSH, LQKENI. As concerns this clone: Its antigen remains unknown.

The PCR made use of 60 Vbeta and 13 Jbeta primers. Sequencing was performed with immunoSEQ multiplex PCR; in TCRdb, only in-frame clones are kept and a portion is missing. This sample has more than 150,000 clones; roughly nine tenths occur once, and the top ten carry around 0.21%. Specimen: PBMCs. The sequence came from a girl under two years old in good health and CMV-seronegative. The rearrangement joins TRBV18 to TRBJ1-1; D gene uncertain. The CDR3 region has the DNA TGTGCCAGCTCACCATCCAGGCACACTGAAGCTTTCTTT. Translation gives CASSPSRHTEAFF.